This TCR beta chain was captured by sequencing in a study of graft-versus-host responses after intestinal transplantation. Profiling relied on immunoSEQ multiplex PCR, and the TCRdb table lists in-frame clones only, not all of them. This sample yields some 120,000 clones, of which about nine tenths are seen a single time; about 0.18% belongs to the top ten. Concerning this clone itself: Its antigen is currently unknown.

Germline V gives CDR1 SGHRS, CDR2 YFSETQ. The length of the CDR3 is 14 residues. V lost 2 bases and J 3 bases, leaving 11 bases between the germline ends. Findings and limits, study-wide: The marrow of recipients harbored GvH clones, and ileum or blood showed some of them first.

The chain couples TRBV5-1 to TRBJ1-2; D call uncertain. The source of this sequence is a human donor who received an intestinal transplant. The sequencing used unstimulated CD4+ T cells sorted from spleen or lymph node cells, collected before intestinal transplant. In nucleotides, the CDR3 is TGCGCCAGCAGCTTTCGGGTCCGAGACTATGGCTACACCTTC. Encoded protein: CASSFRVRDYGYTF.